This T cell receptor (beta chain) was sequenced for a study of OX40 agonist ivuxolimab in advanced cancers. Sequencing was performed with immunoSEQ multiplex PCR; in TCRdb, only in-frame clones are kept and a portion is missing. The sample yields about 22,000 clones, approximately 91% seen once. V lost 4 bases, J lost 3 bases, and 13 bases lay in between. The CDR3 runs to 14 residues. From germline, CDR1 is SGHVS and CDR2 FNYEAQ. This TCR was sampled from an adult with an advanced solid tumor such as melanoma, head and neck, liver or kidney cancer. The chain is built from TRBV7-6 and TRBJ2-7, with D possibly TRBD2 on 6 matching bases. This sample comprised CD4+ or CD8+ T cells sorted from blood, obtained in a trial of the OX40 agonist ivuxolimab. Written as DNA, the CDR3 is TGTGCCAGCAGCTCAGGCTGGGGGGTCTACGAGCAGTACTTC. Its protein product is CASSSGWGVYEQYF.